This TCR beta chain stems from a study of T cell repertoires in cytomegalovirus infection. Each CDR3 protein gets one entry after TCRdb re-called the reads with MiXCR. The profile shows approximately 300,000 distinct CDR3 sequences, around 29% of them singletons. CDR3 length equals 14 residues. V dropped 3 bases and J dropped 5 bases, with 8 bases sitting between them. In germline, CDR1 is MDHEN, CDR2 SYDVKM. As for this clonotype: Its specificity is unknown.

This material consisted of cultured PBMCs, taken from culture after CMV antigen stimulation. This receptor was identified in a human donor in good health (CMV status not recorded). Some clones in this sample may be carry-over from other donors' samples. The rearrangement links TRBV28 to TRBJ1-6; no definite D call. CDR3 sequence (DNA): TGTGCCAGCAGTTTTCCCAGAGATAATTCACCCCTCCACTTT. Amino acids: CASSFPRDNSPLHF.